The 12 T cell receptor beta chains given below trace back to one sample, sequenced in a study of T cells after yellow fever vaccination. Via MiXCR, TCRdb re-called the 5' RACE reads, giving one row per CDR3 protein. The table shows around 340,000 distinct CDR3 sequences, with over 8% occurring only once. The sequenced sample was PBMCs, obtained on the day of the first yellow fever vaccination. These receptors were collected from a man younger than 35 who received the YFV17D yellow fever vaccine.

This clonotype has just a few counts. The CDR3 reads CASRSGSGGAGEQFF. CDR3 DNA: TGTGCCAGCAGGAGCGGTAGCGGGGGGGCCGGGGAGCAGTTCTTC. The rearrangement uses TRBV12-3 or TRBV12-4 and TRBJ2-1, with TRBD2 matching 11 bases. Germline trimming cut 6 bases from V and 10 bases from J; bases unmatched to any gene: 11. This CDR3 spans 15 amino acids.

At least ten counts were recorded for this clonotype. V gene TRBV7-9 combines with J gene TRBJ1-1; TRBD1 might be the D (6 bases). CDR3 length equals 14 residues. Germline V lookup: CDR1 SEHNR, CDR2 FQNEAQ (reference sequence). Between the trimmed V and J ends, which lost 5 bases and 5 bases, there was a span of 15 bases. The chain's CDR3 is CASSKDSRLTEAFF. As DNA, the CDR3 is TGTGCCAGCAGCAAGGACAGTAGACTAACTGAAGCTTTCTTT.

The sample holds many counts of this clonotype. The CDR3 coding sequence is TGTGCCAGCAGTTGGGCGAGGGAAAAGAGTGAAAAACTGTTTTTT. Its protein product is CASSWAREKSEKLFF. This chain links TRBV6-5 with TRBJ1-4; D uncertain. CDR3 length equals 15 residues. The V gene lost 4 bases and the J gene lost 7 bases, with 16 bases spanning the gap. CDR1 is MNHEY and CDR2 is SVGAGI in the germline V gene.

This clonotype was counted at least ten times. The chain recombines TRBV27 with TRBJ2-7; a possible D gene is TRBD1 (6 bases). This CDR3 contains 15 residues. V was pared by 4 bases and J by 4 bases, with 17 bases between. Germline V gene lookup returns CDR1 MNHEY and CDR2 SMNVEV (reference sequence). The CDR3, as DNA: TGTGCCAGCAGTTCAGGGGCAGGGGAAGGGTACGAGCAGTACTTC. It is translated as CASSSGAGEGYEQYF.

This clonotype occurred many times. This rearrangement joins TRBV11-2 to TRBJ2-5; 15 nucleotides match TRBD2. Germline V gene data show CDR1 as SGHAT and CDR2 as FQNNGV. CDR3 size: 19 residues. Trimming cost V 4 bases and J 4 bases; bases outside gene matches: 13. This CDR3 is CASSSGRTSGGAFGETQYF. In DNA form, the CDR3 reads TGTGCCAGCAGCTCGGGACGGACTAGCGGGGGGGCTTTCGGAGAGACCCAGTACTTC. Drawing the rest from reference TRBV11-2 and TRBJ2-5, the complete variable domain is EAGVAQSPRYKIIEKRQSVAFWCNPISGHATLYWYQQILGQGPKLLIQFQNNGVVDDSQLPKDRFSAERLKGVDSTLKIQPAKLEDSAVYLCASSSGRTSGGAFGETQYFGPGTRLLVL.

This clonotype came up a few times. The chain uses TRBV7-9 and TRBJ2-7, with 15 bases fitting TRBD2. V lost 4 bases and J lost 12; bases outside the gene matches: 7. Germline CDR1 SEHNR, CDR2 FQNEAQ (reference sequence). The CDR3 covers 14 residues. The CDR3 DNA sequence: TGTGCCAGCAGCTCACGCGGACTAGCGGGGGGGAGGTACTTC. This codes for CASSSRGLAGGRYF.

The rearrangement uses TRBV20-1 and TRBJ1-1, with D maybe TRBD1 (5 bases). The CDR3 is made up of 14 amino acids. Germline V gene data show CDR1 as DFQATT and CDR2 as SNEGSKA (reference sequence). The germline V and J ends were trimmed by 0 bases and 3 bases, with 11 bases remaining between them. This chain's CDR3 is CSARDGGVDTEAFF. CDR3 nucleotide sequence: TGCAGTGCTAGAGATGGGGGGGTAGACACTGAAGCTTTCTTT.

This clonotype was counted at least ten times. The CDR3 sequence is CASSLGGTTDTQYF. DNA for the CDR3: TGCGCCAGCAGCCTCGGGGGAACCACAGATACGCAGTATTTT. This chain connects TRBV5-1 to TRBJ2-3, with a possible D match to TRBD2 (6 bases). CDR3 size: 14 residues. CDR1 is SGHRS, CDR2 YFSETQ, per germline. V lost 4 bases and J lost 2, with 11 bases in between.

In this sample, this clonotype turned up many times. The chain is built from TRBV5-1 and TRBJ2-7; 8 bases are a match to TRBD2. The CDR3 sequence is 14 residues long. Per the germline V gene, CDR1 is SGHRS and CDR2 is YFSETQ. The V segment lost 4 bases and the J segment 3 bases; nucleotides outside the gene matches: 6. CDR3 sequence reads: CASSPSGGFYEQYV. The CDR3 DNA reads TGCGCCAGCAGCCCGAGCGGGGGCTTCTACGAGCAGTACGTC.

The chain couples TRBV5-4 to TRBJ1-6, with 8 bases matching TRBD1. V was clipped by 0 bases and J by 8 bases; unmatched bases: 1. The germline gives CDR1 SGHNT, CDR2 YYREEE (reference sequence). CDR3 size: 14 residues. CDR3 in amino acids: CASSLGGQDSPLHF. CDR3 bases: TGTGCCAGCAGCTTGGGGGGACAGGATTCACCCCTCCACTTT.

The V and J genes are TRBV5-4 and TRBJ2-7; tentatively, D is TRBD2 (6 bases). The V end was cut by 4 bases, the J end by 2 bases, with 13 bases between. CDR1 is SGHNT and CDR2 is YYREEE in the germline V gene (reference sequence). The CDR3 runs 14 residues. The CDR3 spells CASSDKSGAYEQYF. CDR3 DNA sequence: TGTGCCAGCAGCGATAAATCGGGAGCCTACGAGCAGTACTTC.

There are many counts of this clonotype. In DNA form, the CDR3 reads TGTGCCAGCTCACCTATCCAAGAGACCCAGTACTTC. It encodes CASSPIQETQYF. This sequence joins TRBV18 and TRBJ2-5; D gene unclear. The germline V and J ends were trimmed by 3 bases and 1 base, with 3 bases remaining between them. Germline CDR1 is KGHSH and CDR2 is LQKENI. The CDR3 extends over 12 amino acids.